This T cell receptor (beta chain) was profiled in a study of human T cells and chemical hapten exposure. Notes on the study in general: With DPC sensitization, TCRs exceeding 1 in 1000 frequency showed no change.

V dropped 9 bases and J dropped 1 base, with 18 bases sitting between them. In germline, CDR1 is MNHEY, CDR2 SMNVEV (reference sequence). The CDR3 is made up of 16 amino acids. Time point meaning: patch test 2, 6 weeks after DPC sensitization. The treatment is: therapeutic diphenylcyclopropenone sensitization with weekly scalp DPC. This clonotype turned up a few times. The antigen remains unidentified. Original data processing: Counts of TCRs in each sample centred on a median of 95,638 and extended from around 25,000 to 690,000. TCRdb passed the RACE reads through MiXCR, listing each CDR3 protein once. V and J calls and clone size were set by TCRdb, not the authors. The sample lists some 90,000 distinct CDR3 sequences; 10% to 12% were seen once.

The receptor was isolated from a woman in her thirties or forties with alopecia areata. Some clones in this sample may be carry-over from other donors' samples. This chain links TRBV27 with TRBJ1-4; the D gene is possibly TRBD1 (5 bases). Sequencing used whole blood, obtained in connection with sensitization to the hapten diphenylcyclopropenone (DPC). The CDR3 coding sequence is TGTGCCAGTTCTGGGATACGACAGCTAACTAATGAAAAACTGTTTTTT. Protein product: CASSGIRQLTNEKLFF.